Listed here are 23 T cell receptor beta chains from one sample, sequenced in a study of blood T cell repertoires in COVID-19. Generated by immunoSEQ multiplex PCR, the TCRdb table keeps only in-frame clones and is missing some. The sample contains 120,000 to 150,000 clones, approximately 80% of which appear only once. Sequenced sample: peripheral blood. These receptors were obtained from a human donor with acute or convalescent COVID-19. The donor label of this sample is uncertain.

The chain is built from TRBV12-3 or TRBV12-4 and TRBJ2-7; D gene uncertain. The CDR3 extends over 13 amino acids. The germline V and J ends were trimmed by 6 bases and 1 base, with 10 bases remaining between them. This CDR3 is CASSSQASYEQYF. CDR3 coding DNA: TGTGCCAGCAGCTCCCAGGCTTCCTACGAGCAGTACTTC.

Here the CDR3 DNA reads TGCAGCGTTGCCCAGGGGGCGCGGCGGGAAAAACTGTTTTTT. Translation gives CSVAQGARREKLFF. The rearrangement uses TRBV29-1 and TRBJ1-4; 8 positions match TRBD1. V dropped 4 bases and J dropped 8; count of bases not matched to a gene: 9. CDR3 size: 14 residues. Germline V gene sequence: CDR1 SQVTM, CDR2 ANQGSEA.

The chain employs TRBV6-1 and TRBJ1-3, with D uncertain. Germline lookup yields CDR1 MNHNS and CDR2 SASEGT. This CDR3 is 15 amino acids long. V lost 3 bases, J lost 0 bases, and 9 bases lay in between. The CDR3 region has the DNA TGTGCCAGCAGTGAGCCCCCAGGCTCTGGAAACACCATATATTTT. The encoded protein is CASSEPPGSGNTIYF.

CDR3 residues: CATSRDFGSEAFF. The CDR3 coding sequence is TGTGCCACCAGCAGAGATTTCGGGAGCGAAGCTTTCTTT. The V gene is TRBV15, the J gene TRBJ1-1; no reliable D call. V was cut by 0 bases and J by 8 bases, with 10 bases left in between. The CDR3 consists of 13 residues. CDR1 and CDR2 from the germline V gene are LNHNV and YYDKDF (reference sequence).

J is TRBJ1-4 and V is TRBV3-1 (or the pseudogene TRBV3-2); 9 positions match TRBD1. The V gene's germline CDR1 is LGHDT and CDR2 YNNKEL (reference sequence). J lost 3 bases, V lost 4 bases, and 6 bases had no gene match. The CDR3 extends over 16 amino acids. In DNA, the CDR3 is TGTGCCAGCAGCCCCCGGACAGGGGTATCTAATGAAAAACTGTTTTTT. Translating gives CASSPRTGVSNEKLFF.

In nucleotides, the CDR3 is TGCGCCAGCAGCTTGTTTGGGGACACTATGATGGAGCAGTACTTC. Translated: CASSLFGDTMMEQYF. The rearrangement joins TRBV5-1 to TRBJ2-7; TRBD1 is a possible D gene (6 bases). This CDR3 has 15 amino acids. Germline CDR1 and CDR2: SGHRS and YFSETQ. The V gene lost 1 base and the J gene lost 7 bases, with 18 bases spanning the gap.

This chain uses TRBV11-2 with TRBJ2-1; TRBD2 agrees at 10 bases. V shed 5 bases, J shed 4 bases, and the junction held 8 bases outside the gene matches. The CDR3 runs 16 residues. The germline gives CDR1 SGHAT, CDR2 FQNNGV. The CDR3 protein is CASSTPSGGVYNEQFF. The CDR3 DNA is TGTGCCAGCAGCACTCCTAGCGGGGGCGTATACAATGAGCAGTTCTTC. Full variable domain (remainder filled in from reference TRBV11-2 and TRBJ2-1): EAGVAQSPRYKIIEKRQSVAFWCNPISGHATLYWYQQILGQGPKLLIQFQNNGVVDDSQLPKDRFSAERLKGVDSTLKIQPAKLEDSAVYLCASSTPSGGVYNEQFFGPGTRLTVL.

This clone was observed a handful of times. CDR3 nucleotides: TGTGCCAGCAGCTTGGCCCAGGGGGTTGCCGGGGAGCTGTTTTTT. This translates into CASSLAQGVAGELFF. The chain carries TRBV5-4 and TRBJ2-2; 7 bases map to TRBD1. Germline CDR1 and CDR2: SGHNT and YYREEE (reference sequence). Trimming cost V 0 bases and J 6 bases; bases outside gene matches: 5. CDR3 length: 15 residues.

The chain employs TRBV11-2 and TRBJ1-2; perhaps TRBD1 as D (5 bases). V lost 4 bases and J lost 4, with 16 bases in between. The germline V gene has CDR1 SGHAT and CDR2 FQNNGV. This CDR3 comprises 15 residues. The CDR3 DNA is TGTGCCAGCAGCTCCAAACCGGGACTGCCCTATGGCTACACCTTC. Translated, it gives CASSSKPGLPYGYTF.

This chain uses TRBV5-4 with TRBJ1-2; TRBD1 matches at 9 bases. V lost 2 bases, J lost 5 bases, and 4 bases stayed unmatched. CDR1 is SGHNT and CDR2 is YYREEE in the germline V gene (reference sequence). This CDR3 has 14 amino acids. Here the CDR3 reads CASSFTGTGYGYTF. The CDR3 bases are TGTGCCAGCAGCTTCACCGGGACAGGGTATGGCTACACCTTC.

This sequence joins TRBV9 and TRBJ2-2; 9 bases are shared with TRBD2. The germline CDR1 and CDR2 sequences are SGDLS and YYNGEE. The CDR3 contains 16 residues. Trimming at V came to 3 bases and at J to 4 bases, leaving 7 bases not matched to a gene. The CDR3 DNA reads as TGTGCCAGCAGCGGATTACTAGCGGGTAGCACCGGGGAGCTGTTTTTT. Amino acid sequence: CASSGLLAGSTGELFF.

The chain uses TRBV27 and TRBJ1-1; D is unresolved. Deletions cut 4 bases from V and 1 base from J, with 7 bases between. The CDR3 runs to 13 residues. Germline values: CDR1 MNHEY, CDR2 SMNVEV (reference sequence). The DNA for the CDR3 is TGTGCCAGCAGTTCCGGGAGGAACACTGAAGCTTTCTTT. It encodes CASSSGRNTEAFF.

The chain employs TRBV12-5 and TRBJ1-2; D not certain. CDR1 and CDR2 (germline): LGHNT, FRNRAP. V was cut by 1 base and J by 0 bases, with 21 bases left in between. The CDR3 totals 19 residues. The CDR3 region is CASGLDRLSPPASNYGYTF. CDR3 coding DNA: TGTGCTAGTGGTTTGGACCGACTGTCCCCTCCAGCGTCTAACTATGGCTACACCTTC.

The chain has TRBV18 and TRBJ1-1; a possible D gene is TRBD1 (6 bases). The germline V gene has CDR1 KGHSH and CDR2 LQKENI. The CDR3 has 14 residues. The ends were cut back, 6 bases at V and 1 base at J, with 12 bases in the middle. The CDR3 loop is CASSLDSSNTEAFF. The CDR3 DNA is TGTGCCAGCTCCCTGGACAGTTCGAACACTGAAGCTTTCTTT.

The V and J genes are TRBV19 and TRBJ2-3, with D possibly matching TRBD1 (5 bases). CDR3 length equals 14 residues. Per the germline V gene, CDR1 is LNHDA and CDR2 is SQIVND (reference sequence). V was cut by 3 bases and J by 6 bases, with 13 bases left in between. The CDR3 sequence is CASSIGLRADTQYF. The CDR3 region has the DNA TGTGCCAGTAGTATCGGCCTCAGGGCGGATACGCAGTATTTT.

This chain links TRBV4-1 with TRBJ2-3; 8 bases are shared with TRBD2. Unmatched junction bases numbered 14, after V lost 0 bases and J lost 9 bases. In germline, CDR1 is MGHRA, CDR2 YSYEKL. This CDR3 comprises 17 residues. This chain's CDR3 is CASSQDKGGGGHDTQYF. CDR3 coding DNA: TGCGCCAGCAGCCAAGATAAAGGTGGCGGGGGGCATGACACGCAGTATTTT.

J is TRBJ2-3 and V is TRBV24-1; unclear D gene. CDR1 is KGHDR and CDR2 is SFDVKD in the germline V gene. Trimming pared 3 bases from V and 0 bases from J, leaving 6 bases between. The CDR3 is 14 amino acids. The CDR3 spells CATSDEFSTDTQYF. The CDR3 DNA sequence: TGTGCCACCAGTGATGAGTTTAGCACAGATACGCAGTATTTT.

The rearrangement uses TRBV5-1 and TRBJ2-6; no clear D. Germline lookup yields CDR1 SGHRS and CDR2 YFSETQ. V was cut by 0 bases and J by 0 bases, with 7 bases left in between. The CDR3 length is 16 residues. CDR3 nucleotides: TGCGCCAGCAGCTTGGCCAGAGGCTCTGGGGCCAACGTCCTGACTTTC. Protein: CASSLARGSGANVLTF. Full variable domain (remainder filled in from reference TRBV5-1 and TRBJ2-6): KAGVTQTPRYLIKTRGQQVTLSCSPISGHRSVSWYQQTPGQGLQFLFEYFSETQRNKGNFPGRFSGRQFSNSRSEMNVSTLELGDSALYLCASSLARGSGANVLTFGAGSRLTVL.

The CDR3 region has the DNA TGTGCCAGCAGTGACCCCGGGGGGTATGGCTACACCTTC. Encoded protein: CASSDPGGYGYTF. The chain carries TRBV6-1 and TRBJ1-2, with D possibly matching TRBD1 (5 bases). The CDR3 has 13 amino acids. With 3 bases removed from V and 5 bases from J, the gap between germline ends came to 10 bases. CDR1 is MNHNS, CDR2 SASEGT, per germline.

In this sample, this clone turned up once. The V and J genes are TRBV5-1 and TRBJ1-1; the D is unclear. Germline V gene sequence: CDR1 SGHRS, CDR2 YFSETQ. The CDR3 consists of 14 residues. V lost 2 bases and J lost 0, with 8 bases in between. The CDR3 protein is CASSLDTLNTEAFF. The CDR3 DNA follows: TGCGCCAGCAGCTTAGACACCTTGAACACTGAAGCTTTCTTT.

This chain joins TRBV15 and TRBJ2-5, with 8 bases that match TRBD1. Germline V gene sequence: CDR1 LNHNV, CDR2 YYDKDF (reference sequence). The CDR3 covers 17 residues. V lost 4 bases to trimming and J lost 6 bases; unmatched junction nucleotides: 16. DNA for the CDR3: TGTGCCACCAGCACCGAACGGACAGGGAAGGGGAGGAAGACCCAGTACTTC. Its protein is CATSTERTGKGRKTQYF. The full variable domain, with the rest looked up from reference TRBV15 and TRBJ2-5, is DAMVIQNPRYQVTQFGKPVTLSCSQTLNHNVMYWYQQKSSQAPKLLFHYYDKDFNNEADTPDNFQSRRPNTSFCFLDIRSPGLGDTAMYLCATSTERTGKGRKTQYFGPGTRLLVL.

Regarding this clone: The sample contains more than one DNA sequence encoding this CDR3. V is TRBV6-5 and J is TRBJ1-1; D perhaps matches TRBD1 (6 bases). Germline CDR1 reads MNHEY; CDR2 reads SVGAGI. V was shortened by 6 bases and J by 5 bases, with 7 bases between the two germline ends. The length of the CDR3 is 11 residues. In DNA, the CDR3 is TGTGCCAGCAGAAGGGGGACTGAAGCTTTCTTT. It yields the protein CASRRGTEAFF.

The CDR3 loop is CACGQAGELFF. The CDR3 region has the DNA TGTGCCTGCGGACAGGCCGGGGAGCTGTTTTTT. The gene calls are TRBV30 and TRBJ2-2, with 7 bases aligning to TRBD1. Germline trimming cut 6 bases from V and 6 bases from J; bases unmatched to any gene: 1. Germline CDR1 GTSNPN, CDR2 SVGIG (reference sequence). There are 11 residues in the CDR3.